The TCR beta chain described here comes from a study of T-cell memory formation after mild COVID-19. For the study at large: Across donors, TCR clusters were largely donor specific.

Findings of the study overall: Clones contracting over day 15 to 85 were CD4/CD8 balanced, with later expanders leaning CD4+. Detection of some responders pre-infection suggested pre-existing cross-reactive memory T cells participated. The study found contracting CD4+ clones mainly in CM and EM and contracting CD8+ clones in EMRA.

As to this clonotype: Antigen: not known.

TCRdb re-analysed the 5' RACE reads in MiXCR, keeping a single row per CDR3 protein. The sample lists 450,000 or so distinct CDR3 sequences; 20% were seen once. V lost 2 bases, J lost 7 bases, and 8 bases lay in between. Germline values: CDR1 DFQATT, CDR2 SNEGSKA (reference sequence). The CDR3 consists of 11 residues. The sample was PBMCs or a T cell subset sorted from them (not recorded which). The sequence was obtained from an adult woman who had mild COVID-19 (a few samples of this study predate the infection). Cell type and time point are not known. The chain combines TRBV20-1 with TRBJ1-2; D is unclear. The CDR3 DNA sequence: TGCAGTGCTAGAAAGGGCAGTGGCTACACCTTC. Its protein product is CSARKGSGYTF.